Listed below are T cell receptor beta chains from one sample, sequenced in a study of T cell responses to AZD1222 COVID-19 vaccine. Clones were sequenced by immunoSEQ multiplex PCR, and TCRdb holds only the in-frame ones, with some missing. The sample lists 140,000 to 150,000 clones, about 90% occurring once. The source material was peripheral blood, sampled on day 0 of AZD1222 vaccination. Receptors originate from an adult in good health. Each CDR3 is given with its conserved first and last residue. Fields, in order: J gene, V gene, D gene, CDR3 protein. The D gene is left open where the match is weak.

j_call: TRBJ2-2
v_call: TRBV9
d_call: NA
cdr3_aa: CASQGTSNTGELFF

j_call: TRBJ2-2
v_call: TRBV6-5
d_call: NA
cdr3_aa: CASSQTHLNTGELFF

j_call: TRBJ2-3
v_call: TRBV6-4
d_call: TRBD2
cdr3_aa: CASRRTSGMWDTQYF

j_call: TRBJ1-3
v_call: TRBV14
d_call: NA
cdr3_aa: CASSQLIESATGNTIYF

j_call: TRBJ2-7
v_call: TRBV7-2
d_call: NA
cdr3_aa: CASTEGASYEQYF

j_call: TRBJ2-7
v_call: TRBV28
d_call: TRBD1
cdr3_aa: CASSPSDRRRNEQYF

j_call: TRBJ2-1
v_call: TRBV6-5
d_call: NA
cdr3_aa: CASSPPGSRGNEQFF

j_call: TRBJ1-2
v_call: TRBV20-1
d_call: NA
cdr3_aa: CSASDGTAGVYTF

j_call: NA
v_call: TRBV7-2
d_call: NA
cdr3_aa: CAGPCAPWHNEQFF

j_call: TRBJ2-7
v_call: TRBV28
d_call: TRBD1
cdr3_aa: CASKNPTGGRSEQYF

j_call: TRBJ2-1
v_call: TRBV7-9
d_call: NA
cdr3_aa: CASLDSREQFF

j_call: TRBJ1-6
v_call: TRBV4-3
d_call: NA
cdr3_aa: CASSQDSVEAPLHF

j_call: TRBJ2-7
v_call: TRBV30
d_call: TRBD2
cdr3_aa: CAWTRGLAGGPDEQYF

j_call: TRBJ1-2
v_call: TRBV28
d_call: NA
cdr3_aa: CASSFGVKYGYTF

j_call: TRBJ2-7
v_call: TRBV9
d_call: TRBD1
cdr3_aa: CASSVGQGTSYEQYF

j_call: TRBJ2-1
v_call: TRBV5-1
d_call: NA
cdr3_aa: CASSTLGSIWKEQFF

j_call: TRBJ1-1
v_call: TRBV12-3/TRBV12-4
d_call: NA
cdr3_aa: CASSLGGRTEAFF

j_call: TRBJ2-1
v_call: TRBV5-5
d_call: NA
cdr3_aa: CASDRYNEQFF

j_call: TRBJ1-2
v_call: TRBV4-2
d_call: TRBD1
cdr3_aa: CASSRPSKPTGGDYGYTF

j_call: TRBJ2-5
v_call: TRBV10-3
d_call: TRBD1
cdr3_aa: CAISSPGQGAETQYF

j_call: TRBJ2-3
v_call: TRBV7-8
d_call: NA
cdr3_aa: CASSPAAGTDTQYF

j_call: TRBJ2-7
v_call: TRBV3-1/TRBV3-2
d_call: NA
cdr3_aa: CASSQDGTPPYEQYF

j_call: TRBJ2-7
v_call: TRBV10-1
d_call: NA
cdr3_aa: CASSDPRASYEQYF

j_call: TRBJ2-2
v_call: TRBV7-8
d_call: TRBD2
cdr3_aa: CASSLGLAGAGELFF

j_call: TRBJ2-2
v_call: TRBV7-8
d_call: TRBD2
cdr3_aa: CASSRIAGGPDTGELFF

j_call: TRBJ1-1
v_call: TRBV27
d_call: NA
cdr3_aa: CASSLYVANTEAFF

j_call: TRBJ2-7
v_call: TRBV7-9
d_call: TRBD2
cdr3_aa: CASSSEVTSGRNEQYF

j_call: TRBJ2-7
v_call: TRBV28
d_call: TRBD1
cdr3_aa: CASSLGTGGEQYF

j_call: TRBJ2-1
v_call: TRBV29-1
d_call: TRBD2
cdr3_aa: CSVTASGRGGEQFF

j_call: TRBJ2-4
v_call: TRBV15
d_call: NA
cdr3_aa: CATSRDRGVSIQYF

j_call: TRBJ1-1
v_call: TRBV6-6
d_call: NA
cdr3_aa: CASSFSGIGTEAFF

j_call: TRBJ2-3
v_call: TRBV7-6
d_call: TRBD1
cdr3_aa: CASSSQGVVADTQYF

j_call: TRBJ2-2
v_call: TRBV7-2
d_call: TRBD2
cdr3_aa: CASSLSFAGAPGELFF

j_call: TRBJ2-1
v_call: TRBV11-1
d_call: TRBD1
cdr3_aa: CASSQGTVNEQFF

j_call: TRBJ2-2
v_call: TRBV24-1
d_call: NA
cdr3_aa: CATSDGTRGTGELFF

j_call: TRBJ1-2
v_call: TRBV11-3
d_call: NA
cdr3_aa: CASSLGGYGYTF

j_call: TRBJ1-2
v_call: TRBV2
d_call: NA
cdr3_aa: CASSEAGDGYTF

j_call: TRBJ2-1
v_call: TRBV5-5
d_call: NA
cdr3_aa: CASSLYNEQFF

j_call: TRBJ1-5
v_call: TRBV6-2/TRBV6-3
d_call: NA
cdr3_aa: CASSLFESNQPQHF

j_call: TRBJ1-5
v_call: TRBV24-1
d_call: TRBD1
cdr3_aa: CATSSTGALNQPQHF

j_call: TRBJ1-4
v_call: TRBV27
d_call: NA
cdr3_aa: CASSNTGPHGARLFF

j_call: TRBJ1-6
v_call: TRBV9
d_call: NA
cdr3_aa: CASSGGDSPLHF